Below are 8 T cell receptor beta chains sequenced from a single sample in a study of identical twins. Using its own MiXCR run on the 5' RACE reads, TCRdb lists one record per CDR3 protein. The repertoire holds about 570,000 distinct CDR3 sequences, with over 8.5% as singletons. In addition, the sample was reused for a study of yellow fever vaccine responses in identical twins.

Material: PBMCs. These receptors originate from a woman between 18 and 29 years old in good health.

The table lists this clonotype with a few counts. The V and J genes are TRBV12-3 or TRBV12-4 and TRBJ2-2, with TRBD2 identical over 8 bases. The CDR3 consists of 14 residues. V lost 6 bases, J lost 7 bases, and 7 bases stayed unmatched. The DNA of the CDR3 is TGTGCCAGCAGCAGCGGGAGCTCGGTCGGGGAGCTGTTTTTT. It specifies CASSSGSSVGELFF.

The V and J genes are TRBV5-6 and TRBJ2-1; D is unclear. V shed 1 base and J shed 4 bases, with 15 bases lying between them. The CDR3 is 16 amino acids. The V gene's germline CDR1 is SGHDT and CDR2 YYEEEE. CDR3 nucleotide sequence: TGTGCCAGCAGCTTGCCCGGTTGGCAGGTATACAATGAGCAGTTCTTC. It translates to CASSLPGWQVYNEQFF.

This clonotype occurred a few times. V usage is TRBV20-1 and J usage is TRBJ1-2, with D unclear. Germline loops: CDR1 DFQATT, CDR2 SNEGSKA (reference sequence). V lost 6 bases and J 0 bases, leaving 11 bases between the germline ends. The CDR3 runs to 13 residues. The CDR3 nucleotides are TGCAGTGCCCCCGACGGTACTAACTATGGCTACACCTTC. The encoded protein is CSAPDGTNYGYTF.

This clonotype came up a few times. CDR3 amino acids: CSVSGGNTGELFF. The CDR3 region has the DNA TGCAGCGTCTCGGGGGGGAACACCGGGGAGCTGTTTTTT. This rearrangement joins TRBV29-1 to TRBJ2-2; 7 bases fit TRBD2. Unmatched junction bases numbered 2, after V lost 6 bases and J lost 1 base. Germline CDR1 and CDR2: SQVTM and ANQGSEA. This CDR3 has 13 amino acids.

This chain links TRBV10-3 with TRBJ1-5, with a possible D match to TRBD1 (5 bases). Trimming removed 5 bases from V and 3 bases from J, with 8 bases in between. The CDR3 totals 13 residues. Per the germline V gene, CDR1 is ENHRY and CDR2 is SYGVKD. The CDR3 DNA follows: TGTGCCATCAGTCCGGGGGACAATCAGCCCCAGCATTTT. Its protein is CAISPGDNQPQHF.

The rearrangement uses TRBV6-2 or TRBV6-3 and TRBJ2-5, with D perhaps matching TRBD2 (6 bases). The CDR3 totals 20 residues. Germline CDR1 MNHEY, CDR2 SVGEGT. Trimming took off 0 bases at V and 2 bases at J, with 25 bases between the two ends. The CDR3 is CASSYSNLGGHGRQQETQYF. The CDR3 DNA is TGTGCCAGCAGTTACTCGAATTTGGGGGGTCACGGCAGGCAGCAAGAGACCCAGTACTTC.

This chain links TRBV4-3 with TRBJ2-7; no reliable D call. Trimming removed 1 base at V and 6 bases at J, with 10 bases between. Per the germline V gene, CDR1 is LGHNA and CDR2 is YSLEER. The CDR3 sequence is 13 residues long. In nucleotides, the CDR3 is TGCGCCAGCAGCCAAGGGGTTTACTCCGAGCAGTACTTC. This translates into CASSQGVYSEQYF.

The chain's CDR3 is CASSPVLGAQGTQYF. The CDR3, as DNA: TGTGCCAGCAGCCCAGTGTTGGGGGCGCAGGGGACCCAGTACTTC. V is TRBV9 and J is TRBJ2-5; D is possibly TRBD1 (6 bases). The CDR3 sequence is 15 residues long. The V and J ends lost 4 bases and 7 bases respectively, with 20 bases between them. Germline assignment: CDR1 SGDLS and CDR2 YYNGEE.